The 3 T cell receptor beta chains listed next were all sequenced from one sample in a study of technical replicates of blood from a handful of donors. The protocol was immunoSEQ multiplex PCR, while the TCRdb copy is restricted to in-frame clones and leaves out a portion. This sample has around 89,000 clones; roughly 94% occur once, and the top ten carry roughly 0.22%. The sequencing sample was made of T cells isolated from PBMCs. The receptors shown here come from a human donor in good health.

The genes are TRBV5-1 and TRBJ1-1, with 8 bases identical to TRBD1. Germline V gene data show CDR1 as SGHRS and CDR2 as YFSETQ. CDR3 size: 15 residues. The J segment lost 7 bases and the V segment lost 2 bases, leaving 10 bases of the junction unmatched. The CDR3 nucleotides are TGCGCCAGCAGCTTCAGGGGGCCAGCGTCGGGTGAAGCTTTCTTT. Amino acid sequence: CASSFRGPASGEAFF.

The CDR3 nucleotides read TGTGCCAGCAGTGAAAGCGGGTGGTACGAGCAGTACTTC. It yields the protein CASSESGWYEQYF. V usage is TRBV6-1 and J usage is TRBJ2-7; possibly TRBD2 for D (6 bases). The CDR3 consists of 13 residues. Trimming left V 2 bases short and J 4 bases short, with 9 bases between. Germline CDR1 reads MNHNS; CDR2 reads SASEGT.

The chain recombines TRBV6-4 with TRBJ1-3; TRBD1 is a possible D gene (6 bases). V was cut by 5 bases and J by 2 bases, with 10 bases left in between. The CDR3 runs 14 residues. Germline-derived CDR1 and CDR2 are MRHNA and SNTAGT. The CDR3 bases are TGTGCCAGCAGTCCCGGACAGACTGGAAACACCATATATTTT. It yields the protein CASSPGQTGNTIYF.